Described below is a single T cell receptor beta chain sequence and its context. The data are from a study of blood T cell repertoires in COVID-19. The wider study: Researchers got acute and convalescent COVID-19 samples from the United States, Italy and Spain. Sources were T cells, B-cell-depleted T cells, or PBMCs; the material itself was cDNA or gDNA.

Some clones are missing from TCRdb's copy, which holds only in-frame ones; the method was immunoSEQ multiplex PCR. The sample contains hundreds of thousands of clones, about nine tenths of which appear only once. In terms of age and location, participants ranged from roughly 18 to 100 years and lived in 24 US areas. Recovery meant two consecutive negative NP/OP PCR tests, professional clearance, or resolved symptoms. The CDR3 loop spans 14 amino acids. Trimming removed 1 base at V and 6 bases at J, with 12 bases between. Per germline, CDR1 LGHNA and CDR2 YNFKEQ. This receptor was identified in a woman aged 18 to 35 who had recovered from COVID-19. Sequenced sample: PBMCs or T cells enriched from blood (not recorded which). The chain is built from TRBV4-2 and TRBJ1-1, with TRBD1 as a possible D gene (5 bases). CDR3 nucleotide sequence: TGTGCCAGCAGCCAAGCAACCGGGACTCCTGAAGCTTTCTTT. It translates to CASSQATGTPEAFF.